These 27 T cell receptor beta chains were sequenced from one sample in a study of cytomegalovirus exposure and HLA in healthy donors. A multiplex PCR was run with 60 Vbeta primers and 13 Jbeta primers. Some clones are missing from TCRdb's copy, which holds only in-frame ones; the method was immunoSEQ multiplex PCR. Here the sample spans 130,000 to 150,000 clones, roughly 80% being singletons. What was sequenced was PBMCs. The receptors stem from a man in his forties in good health and CMV-seronegative.

V and J are TRBV14 and TRBJ2-1; D not certain. The CDR3 spans 11 residues. Looked up from germline, CDR1 is SGHDN and CDR2 is FVKESK. The V end lost 1 base, the J end lost 13 bases, and 8 bases lay between the germline ends. This CDR3 is CASSQATYQFF. The CDR3 DNA follows: TGTGCCAGCAGCCAAGCTACTTATCAGTTCTTC.

The chain carries TRBV7-6 and TRBJ2-7; D is possibly TRBD1 (6 bases). The germline V and J ends were trimmed by 7 bases and 1 base, with 20 bases remaining between them. This CDR3 has 16 amino acids. Germline values: CDR1 SGHVS, CDR2 FNYEAQ. In DNA form, the CDR3 reads TGTGCCAGCATCCCAAAGGTCTGGGGACAATCCTACGAGCAGTACTTC. This codes for CASIPKVWGQSYEQYF. The full variable domain, rest sourced from reference TRBV7-6 and TRBJ2-7, is GAGVSQSPRYKVTKRGQDVALRCDPISGHVSLYWYRQALGQGPEFLTYFNYEAQQDKSGLPNDRFSAERPEGSISTLTIQRTEQRDSAMYRCASIPKVWGQSYEQYFGPGTRLTVT.

The rearrangement joins TRBV5-6 to TRBJ1-1, with D possibly TRBD1 on 5 matching bases. The CDR3 loop spans 15 amino acids. Germline V gene sequence: CDR1 SGHDT, CDR2 YYEEEE. V was cut by 2 bases and J by 0 bases, with 11 bases left in between. Written as DNA, the CDR3 is TGTGCCAGCAGCTTCGACAGATCCATGAACACTGAAGCTTTCTTT. This sequence encodes CASSFDRSMNTEAFF.

The chain recombines TRBV5-1 with TRBJ1-1; 8 bases are a match to TRBD1. Unmatched junction bases numbered 6, after V lost 4 bases and J lost 1 base. CDR1 SGHRS and CDR2 YFSETQ come from the germline V gene. The CDR3 sequence is 15 residues long. In nucleotides, the CDR3 is TGCGCCAGCAGCCGGGGACAGGCGACGAACACTGAAGCTTTCTTT. Protein product: CASSRGQATNTEAFF.

This clone was picked up one time. The J gene is TRBJ2-3, the V gene TRBV7-9; 11 bases line up with TRBD2. Germline assignment: CDR1 SEHNR and CDR2 FQNEAQ (reference sequence). V was pared by 8 bases and J by 2 bases, with 12 bases of the junction left unmatched. This CDR3 contains 17 residues. Here the CDR3 DNA reads TGTGCCAGCGTCTCTAGTAGCGGGGGGGGTTTCACAGATACGCAGTATTTT. This encodes CASVSSSGGGFTDTQYF.

V gene TRBV10-1 combines with J gene TRBJ2-6; the match to TRBD1 covers 9 bases. CDR3 length: 21 residues. V was pared by 2 bases and J by 2 bases, with 16 bases of the junction left unmatched. Germline V lookup: CDR1 WNHNN, CDR2 SYGVQD (reference sequence). DNA of the CDR3: TGCGCCAGCAGTGAGCCTCCCCACCAAGGGACAGGGTGGGCTGGGGCCAACGTCCTGACTTTC. This sequence encodes CASSEPPHQGTGWAGANVLTF.

This clone was picked up a small number of times. V usage is TRBV28 and J usage is TRBJ1-5; 9 nucleotides match TRBD1. There are 14 residues in the CDR3. CDR1 is MDHEN and CDR2 is SYDVKM in the germline V gene. Germline trimming cut 5 bases from V and 5 bases from J; bases unmatched to any gene: 4. As DNA, the CDR3 is TGTGCCAGCAGTACAGGGGGCGCCGATCAGCCCCAGCATTTT. It encodes CASSTGGADQPQHF. The complete variable domain, with remaining parts taken from reference TRBV28 and TRBJ1-5, reads DVKVTQSSRYLVKRTGEKVFLECVQDMDHENMFWYRQDPGLGLRLIYFSYDVKMKEKGDIPEGYSVSREKKERFSLILESASTNQTSMYLCASSTGGADQPQHFGDGTRLSIL.

The chain links TRBV7-2 to TRBJ2-7; 7 nucleotides align to TRBD1. Germline CDR1 is SGHTA and CDR2 is FQGNSA. Losses at the gene ends were 3 bases for V and 6 bases for J; bases not matched to a gene: 8. The CDR3 totals 14 residues. CDR3 amino acids: CASSFGRGYGEQYF. Here the CDR3 DNA reads TGTGCCAGCAGCTTCGGCAGGGGGTATGGCGAGCAGTACTTC.

The gene calls are TRBV4-1 and TRBJ1-6, with D perhaps matching TRBD1 (6 bases). Trimming cost V 1 base and J 5 bases, with 12 bases left between them. From germline, CDR1 is MGHRA and CDR2 YSYEKL. The CDR3 consists of 16 residues. The CDR3 region is CASSQGRTVDNSPLHF. The CDR3 DNA reads as TGCGCCAGCAGCCAAGGAAGGACAGTAGATAATTCACCCCTCCACTTT.

Written as DNA, the CDR3 is TGTGCCAGCAGTAAGACAGGACTCAATCAGCCCCAGCATTTT. Translating it yields CASSKTGLNQPQHF. The gene calls are TRBV27 and TRBJ1-5; tentatively, D is TRBD1 (6 bases). Germline V gives CDR1 MNHEY, CDR2 SMNVEV (reference sequence). The germline V and J ends were trimmed by 5 bases and 3 bases, with 11 bases remaining between them. There are 14 residues in the CDR3.

The CDR3 nucleotides read TGTGCCAGCAGTGCCCTCCGGGACAGCGGCAATGAGCAGTTCTTC. This translates into CASSALRDSGNEQFF. This chain connects TRBV6-1 to TRBJ2-1, with 7 bases matching TRBD1. Trimming cost V 4 bases and J 6 bases; bases outside gene matches: 9. The CDR3 consists of 15 residues. Germline-derived CDR1 and CDR2 are MNHNS and SASEGT.

The rearrangement uses TRBV18 and TRBJ1-5; the match to TRBD1 covers 7 bases. Germline V gene data show CDR1 as KGHSH and CDR2 as LQKENI. The CDR3 is made up of 15 amino acids. J lost 4 bases, V lost 5 bases, and 8 bases had no gene match. CDR3 bases: TGTGCCAGCTCAGATCGACAGGGAAGGAATCAGCCCCAGCATTTT. It codes for CASSDRQGRNQPQHF.

V is TRBV10-1 and J is TRBJ2-5, with 7 bases identical to TRBD1. V lost 4 bases and J lost 1; bases outside the gene matches: 6. Germline CDR1 WNHNN, CDR2 SYGVQD (reference sequence). This CDR3 spans 15 amino acids. CDR3 sequence reads: CASSVTGDPQETQYF. CDR3 nucleotide sequence: TGCGCCAGCAGTGTTACAGGGGATCCCCAAGAGACCCAGTACTTC.

This chain links TRBV19 with TRBJ1-2; 7 bases are a match to TRBD1. The CDR3 runs 15 residues. The germline CDR1 and CDR2 sequences are LNHDA and SQIVND (reference sequence). Unmatched junction bases numbered 6, after V lost 4 bases and J lost 1 base. The chain's CDR3 is CASSTDRELNYGYTF. The CDR3, as DNA: TGTGCCAGTAGTACTGACAGGGAACTTAACTATGGCTACACCTTC.

This clone has just one count. In DNA form, the CDR3 reads TGTGCCAGCAGCCTGACAGGGGGCACAGATACGCAGTATTTT. Translation gives CASSLTGGTDTQYF. This chain links TRBV6-5 with TRBJ2-3; the match to TRBD1 covers 8 bases. The junction had 3 bases not matched to a gene; V was cut back by 6 bases and J by 1 base. CDR3 length equals 14 residues. Germline-derived CDR1 and CDR2 are MNHEY and SVGAGI.

This clone has only a few counts. This chain joins TRBV6-1 and TRBJ1-5; tentative D call: TRBD1 (6 bases). There are 15 residues in the CDR3. Between the trimmed V and J ends, which lost 11 bases and 4 bases, there was a span of 21 bases. Looked up from germline, CDR1 is MNHNS and CDR2 is SASEGT. The DNA of the CDR3 is TGTGCCGCAGGGGTACGGGGGGCAGGGAATCAGCCCCAGCATTTT. Encoded protein: CAAGVRGAGNQPQHF.

This chain links TRBV11-2 with TRBJ2-7, with 11 nucleotides matching TRBD1. CDR3 length equals 16 residues. J was trimmed by 0 bases and V by 5 bases; bases with no gene match: 6. Germline CDR1 is SGHAT and CDR2 is FQNNGV. CDR3 DNA sequence: TGTGCCAGCAGCGAAGAAGGGACAGGGGGCTCCTACGAGCAGTACTTC. It codes for CASSEEGTGGSYEQYF.

J is TRBJ2-2 and V is TRBV2; 8 bases are a match to TRBD1. The CDR3 is 14 amino acids. Germline CDR1 reads SNHLY; CDR2 reads FYNNEI. The ends lost 8 bases at V and 0 bases at J; junction bases unmatched: 2. CDR3 loop: CASLDRANTGELFF. In DNA, the CDR3 is TGTGCCAGCCTGGACAGGGCGAACACCGGGGAGCTGTTTTTT.

V is TRBV6-5 and J is TRBJ2-1; no reliable D call. The ends were cut back, 0 bases at V and 8 bases at J, with 2 bases in the middle. Germline V gene data show CDR1 as MNHEY and CDR2 as SVGAGI. The CDR3 is made up of 11 amino acids. The chain's CDR3 is CASSYSDEQFF. The CDR3 region has the DNA TGTGCCAGCAGTTACTCCGATGAGCAGTTCTTC.

The chain recombines TRBV9 with TRBJ1-6, with 10 positions matching TRBD1. V gave up 4 bases and J gave up 1 base; unmatched junction bases: 5. The CDR3 is 17 amino acids. Germline lookup yields CDR1 SGDLS and CDR2 YYNGEE. CDR3 sequence (DNA): TGTGCCAGCAGCTCACGACAGGGGGCTTCCTATAATTCACCCCTCCACTTT. Translating gives CASSSRQGASYNSPLHF. The entire variable domain, with the rest obtained from reference TRBV9 and TRBJ1-6, is as follows: DSGVTQTPKHLITATGQRVTLRCSPRSGDLSVYWYQQSLDQGLQFLIQYYNGEERAKGNILERFSAQQFPDLHSELNLSSLELGDSALYFCASSSRQGASYNSPLHFGNGTRLTVT.

The chain combines TRBV27 with TRBJ2-7; the match to TRBD1 covers 8 bases. The germline V gene has CDR1 MNHEY and CDR2 SMNVEV (reference sequence). This CDR3 contains 14 residues. V shed 4 bases and J 2 bases; nucleotides not matched to a gene: 4. The CDR3 sequence: CASSYKDRAYEQYF. CDR3 coding DNA: TGTGCCAGCAGTTACAAGGACAGGGCCTACGAGCAGTACTTC.

The J gene is TRBJ2-2, the V gene TRBV9; 7 nucleotides match TRBD1. The CDR3 has 15 residues. V lost 3 bases to trimming and J lost 3 bases; unmatched junction nucleotides: 5. Germline CDR1 and CDR2: SGDLS and YYNGEE. CDR3 coding DNA: TGTGCCAGCAGCGCAGGGGGTCGATACACCGGGGAGCTGTTTTTT. This translates into CASSAGGRYTGELFF.

This sequence joins TRBV6-5 and TRBJ2-5; D may be TRBD1 (6 bases). The V gene's germline CDR1 is MNHEY and CDR2 SVGAGI. Deletions cut 6 bases from V and 0 bases from J, with 11 bases between. CDR3 length equals 14 residues. CDR3 sequence: CASSPGQNQETQYF. DNA for the CDR3: TGTGCCAGCAGCCCCGGACAGAACCAAGAGACCCAGTACTTC.

The sample holds one count of this clone. The CDR3 sequence is CASTSPAQGNYGYTF. Here the CDR3 DNA reads TGTGCCAGCACGTCCCCAGCCCAGGGAAACTATGGCTACACCTTC. V is TRBV7-9 and J is TRBJ1-2; possible D gene TRBD1, 5 bases. CDR1 is SEHNR and CDR2 is FQNEAQ in the germline V gene (reference sequence). The CDR3 loop spans 15 amino acids. Trimming shortened V by 7 bases and J by 2 bases, and 17 bases separated the two germline ends. The full variable domain, rest sourced from reference TRBV7-9 and TRBJ1-2, is DTGVSQNPRHKITKRGQNVTFRCDPISEHNRLYWYRQTLGQGPEFLTYFQNEAQLEKSRLLSDRFSAERPKGSFSTLEIQRTEQGDSAMYLCASTSPAQGNYGYTFGSGTRLTVV.

The rearrangement joins TRBV28 to TRBJ2-5, with 8 bases fitting TRBD1. CDR3 length: 14 amino acids. Trimming removed 6 bases from V and 5 bases from J; junction bases left unmatched: 8. Looked up from germline, CDR1 is MDHEN and CDR2 is SYDVKM. The CDR3 region has the DNA TGTGCCAGCAGGGGGGCAGGGGGCCGGGAGACCCAGTACTTC. Its translation: CASRGAGGRETQYF.

Concerning this clone itself: The same CDR3 can be traced to other DNA sequences in this sample. This rearrangement joins TRBV12-5 to TRBJ1-1, with D tentatively TRBD1 (5 bases). The CDR3 extends over 14 amino acids. Germline-derived CDR1 and CDR2 are LGHNT and FRNRAP. V was cut by 4 bases and J by 2 bases, with 11 bases left in between. The CDR3 DNA reads TGTGCTAGTGGTTCCAGAGGGACTAACACTGAAGCTTTCTTT. Protein sequence: CASGSRGTNTEAFF.

The V and J genes are TRBV7-3 and TRBJ2-2; no clear D. The V gene lost 5 bases and the J gene lost 6 bases, with 7 bases spanning the gap. The CDR3 has 12 residues. Germline values: CDR1 SGHTA, CDR2 FQGTGA. In DNA, the CDR3 is TGTGCCAGCAGCCCGGGTCCCGGGGAGCTGTTTTTT. This sequence encodes CASSPGPGELFF.